This T cell receptor beta chain was captured by sequencing in a study of a mutant IDH1 vaccine in newly diagnosed glioma. Time point denoted: week 5, during vaccination. Vaccine doses each comprised 300 ug of mutant IDH1 20-mer peptide, with topical imiquimod. V dropped 8 bases and J dropped 2 bases, with 13 bases sitting between them. Germline V gene data show CDR1 as SGHNT and CDR2 as YYREEE (reference sequence). The CDR3 is made up of 14 amino acids. Assay used: immunoSEQ multiplex PCR; TCRdb lists only in-frame clones, some missing. The sample carries about 53,000 clones, around 82% recorded once. Regarding this clone: Its antigen is not identified.

The sequenced sample was PBMCs, obtained from a glioma patient whose treatment included an IDH1 peptide vaccine. This chain joins TRBV5-4 and TRBJ1-4; D is uncertain. The TCR sequence derives from a woman in her late teens or twenties with glioma. Some clones in this sample may be carry-over from other donors' samples. CDR3 amino acids: CASSEERTNEKLFF. In DNA, the CDR3 is TGTGCCAGTTCCGAGGAGAGGACTAATGAAAAACTGTTTTTT.